These T cell receptor beta chains were read from a single sample in a study of blood T cell repertoires in COVID-19. Profiling relied on immunoSEQ multiplex PCR, and the TCRdb table lists in-frame clones only, not all of them. In the table there are some 260,000 clones, around 89% of which are singletons. Material: PBMCs or T cells enriched from blood (not recorded which). The source of these receptors is a man aged 35 to 55 who had recovered from COVID-19. Each CDR3 is given with its conserved first and last residue. A D gene is named only where the DNA matches it firmly. Clone size is stated in some rows and not others, as once, few, many or a class when expanded.

clone_size cdr3_length j_call d_call v_call cdr3_nt cdr3_aa
NA 16 TRBJ1-4 NA TRBV19 TGTGCCAGTAGTATAGGTGGGCAGACAACTAATGAAAAACTGTTTTTT CASSIGGQTTNEKLFF
NA 16 TRBJ2-2 TRBD1 TRBV5-4 TGTGCCAGCAGCTTGGCCCTCGAGGGGGCGGCCGGGGAGCTGTTTTTT CASSLALEGAAGELFF
NA 14 TRBJ2-1 NA TRBV19 TGTGCCAGTAGTGCCCGACTTGGAACTTATGAGCAGTTCTTC CASSARLGTYEQFF
NA 12 TRBJ1-1 NA TRBV7-9 TGTGCCAGCAGCTTAGCGCGATCTGAAGCTTTCTTT CASSLARSEAFF
NA 16 TRBJ1-1 TRBD1 TRBV28 TGTGCCAGCAGTTTCGGCAGGGGGCTTATGAACACTGAAGCTTTCTTT CASSFGRGLMNTEAFF
NA 18 TRBJ1-1 TRBD1 TRBV2 TGTGCCAGCAGCCTAAGCCCCGACCCCAAACAGGGGGGCACTGAAGCTTTCTTT CASSLSPDPKQGGTEAFF
NA 16 TRBJ1-1 TRBD1 TRBV19 TGTGCCAGTAGTGCCAGGGGGCGCGGGGGGGTCACTGAAGCTTTCTTT CASSARGRGGVTEAFF
NA 16 TRBJ2-1 TRBD2 TRBV27 TGTGCCAGCAGTACAACTAGCGGGAGTCCTTACAATGAGCAGTTCTTC CASSTTSGSPYNEQFF
NA 17 TRBJ2-7 NA TRBV7-9 TGTGCCAGCAGCTTAATATTACGGCAGGGGATCTCCTACGAGCAGTACTTC CASSLILRQGISYEQYF
NA 16 TRBJ1-1 TRBD1 TRBV2 TGTGCCAGCAGTGAAGCTGGGGCCGACAGGGGTCCTGAAGCTTTCTTT CASSEAGADRGPEAFF
few 13 TRBJ1-1 NA TRBV7-2 TGTGCCAGCAGCTTAGCTTGGAGCAATGAAGCTTTCTTT CASSLAWSNEAFF
few 17 TRBJ2-4 TRBD2 TRBV7-8 TGTGCCAGCAGCTCCGGGACTAGCGTTGACGCCAAAAACATTCAGTACTTC CASSSGTSVDAKNIQYF
few 14 TRBJ1-5 NA TRBV7-2 TGTGCCAGCAGCTTAGAGGGAGGGCAAAAGCCCCAGCATTTT CASSLEGGQKPQHF
few 12 TRBJ1-5 NA TRBV30 TGTGCCGGAGGCGGGAAGAATCAGCCCCAGCATTTT CAGGGKNQPQHF
NA 16 TRBJ1-2 TRBD1 TRBV11-2 TGTGCCAGCAGCTCTCCTCGGACAGGGGTCCTGTGGGGCTACACCTTC CASSSPRTGVLWGYTF
NA 14 TRBJ2-5 TRBD2 TRBV9 TGTGCCAGCAGCGTAGGGACTAGCGGTGTGACCCAGTACTTC CASSVGTSGVTQYF
NA 18 TRBJ1-1 NA TRBV19 TGTGCCAGTAGTAGCCCGGGGATACCAGAGCGCTTCCCTTCTGAAGCTTTCTTT CASSSPGIPERFPSEAFF
NA 13 TRBJ2-1 TRBD2 TRBV12-3/TRBV12-4 TGTGCCTCAGCGGGGGGGCTGTTCAATGAGCAGTTCTTC CASAGGLFNEQFF
NA 16 TRBJ1-1 NA TRBV7-2 TGTGCCAGCAGCTATATTTCAACCAGGGGAAACACTGAAGCTTTCTTT CASSYISTRGNTEAFF
NA 15 TRBJ2-1 TRBD1 TRBV11-3 TGTGCCAGCAGCTTGGGGGGACAGGGGGGAAATGAGCAGTTCTTC CASSLGGQGGNEQFF
few 15 TRBJ1-1 NA TRBV7-2 TGTGCCAGCAGTTTTACGGGACAAATGAACACTGAAGCTTTCTTT CASSFTGQMNTEAFF
NA 16 TRBJ1-1 TRBD1 TRBV5-4 TGTGCCAGCAGCAAGGGACAGGGGGCGGGGTACACTGAAGCTTTCTTT CASSKGQGAGYTEAFF
NA 13 TRBJ1-6 NA TRBV6-5 TGTGCCAGCAGTTCCGAGAGATATTCACCCCTCCACTTT CASSSERYSPLHF
NA 14 TRBJ1-1 TRBD1 TRBV2 TGTGCCAGCAGGGGACAGAGTATGAACACTGAAGCTTTCTTT CASRGQSMNTEAFF
NA 13 TRBJ1-1 TRBD1 TRBV7-9 TGTGCCAGCAGCTATACAGGGGTCACTGAAGCTTTCTTT CASSYTGVTEAFF
NA 15 TRBJ2-1 NA TRBV7-2 TGTGCCAGCAGCGAAGACGGAGGCTCCTACAATGAGCAGTTCTTC CASSEDGGSYNEQFF
NA 15 TRBJ2-5 TRBD1 TRBV5-1 TGCGCCAGCAGTCTCCAGACAGGGGGCGCAGAGACCCAGTACTTC CASSLQTGGAETQYF
NA 15 TRBJ2-7 TRBD1 TRBV5-4 TGTGCCAGCAGCGGACGACAGGGGGCTACCTACGAGCAGTACTTC CASSGRQGATYEQYF
NA 13 TRBJ2-3 TRBD2 TRBV28 TGTGCCAGCAGTAGCGGGAGCCCAGATACGCAGTATTTT CASSSGSPDTQYF
NA 15 TRBJ1-6 TRBD1 TRBV11-2 TGTGCCAGCAGCTTATTGCAGGGGGCCACTTCACCCCTCCACTTT CASSLLQGATSPLHF
few 15 TRBJ2-7 TRBD2 TRBV5-4 TGTGCCAGCAGCTCGGGACTACCGGGGACCGGGGCGCAGTACTTC CASSSGLPGTGAQYF
NA 16 TRBJ2-5 NA TRBV5-1 TGCGCCAGTAGCATATCCTACAGGCGTTTGGGAGAGACCCAGTACTTC CASSISYRRLGETQYF
few 14 TRBJ1-3 NA TRBV5-4 TGTGCCAGCAGCTTGGCAGGGCTCGGAAACACCATATATTTT CASSLAGLGNTIYF
once 14 TRBJ1-4 NA TRBV5-1 TGCGCCAGCAGCTTCCCAGGGGAGCATGAAAAACTGTTTTTT CASSFPGEHEKLFF
NA 13 TRBJ1-1 NA TRBV7-9 TGTGCCAGCAGCTTACAGAGGGACACTGAAGCTTTCTTT CASSLQRDTEAFF
NA 11 TRBJ1-2 TRBD1 TRBV27 TGTGCCAGCAGGACAGGGGAGGACTACACCTTC CASRTGEDYTF
NA 17 TRBJ2-7 NA TRBV5-1 TGCGCCAGCAGCTTGAGCGGCAGGGGCCATATAACGGGTGAGCAGTACTTC CASSLSGRGHITGEQYF
NA 14 TRBJ1-4 NA TRBV5-4 TGTGCCAGCAGTTATCCCCATAGGCGGGAAAAACTGTTTTTT CASSYPHRREKLFF
NA 14 TRBJ2-1 TRBD1 TRBV7-9 TGTGCCAGCAGTGTGCAGGGGGTTGTCTATGAGCAGTTCTTC CASSVQGVVYEQFF
NA 15 TRBJ1-4 NA TRBV11-3 TGTGCCAGCAGCTTTCCGACTGACTCAACTGAAAAACTGTTTTTT CASSFPTDSTEKLFF
NA 19 TRBJ2-6 TRBD1 TRBV4-1 TGCGCCAGCAGCCAAGATTTCGCAGGGGGATCCATCTGGGCCAACGTCCTGACTTTC CASSQDFAGGSIWANVLTF
NA 17 TRBJ2-7 NA TRBV4-1 TGCGCCAGCAGCCAACCCACGCGCGGTAGTGGGGGGTACGAGCAGTACTTC CASSQPTRGSGGYEQYF
once 14 TRBJ1-2 TRBD1 TRBV12-5 TGTGCTAGTGGTCAAAAGGACAGGGACCGCGGCTACACCTTC CASGQKDRDRGYTF
few 14 TRBJ1-5 NA TRBV28 TGTGCCAGCAGTTTAACGGGGGGCAATCAGCCCCAGCATTTT CASSLTGGNQPQHF
NA 15 TRBJ2-5 TRBD2 TRBV24-1 TGTGCCACCAGTGACCCGGGGAGGGTCGAAGAGACCCAGTACTTC CATSDPGRVEETQYF
NA 16 TRBJ1-1 TRBD1 TRBV5-1 TGCGCCAGCAGCTTGGGATTACAGGGGGCGTACACTGAAGCTTTCTTT CASSLGLQGAYTEAFF
many 16 TRBJ1-2 TRBD1 TRBV11-3 TGTGCCAGCAGCTGGGGGACAGAATACTTCAACTATGGCTACACCTTC CASSWGTEYFNYGYTF
NA 15 TRBJ1-1 NA TRBV5-6 TGTGCCAGCAGCTTGGAACCGACCCGGGACACTGAAGCTTTCTTT CASSLEPTRDTEAFF
NA 13 TRBJ1-2 NA TRBV9 TGTGCCAGCAGCGCCGCCGGGGGGTCTGGCTACACCTTC CASSAAGGSGYTF
NA 15 TRBJ2-1 TRBD2 TRBV19 TGTGCCAGTAAGGTTTTCGGGGGGGCCTCAAATGAGCAGTTCTTC CASKVFGGASNEQFF
NA 14 TRBJ2-1 TRBD2 TRBV7-8 TGTGCCAGCAGCCGACTAGCGGACTACAATGAGCAGTTCTTC CASSRLADYNEQFF
NA 17 TRBJ2-1 TRBD2 TRBV28 TGTGCCAGCAGTCGGGGGACTAGCGGGAAATCCTACAATGAGCAGTTCTTC CASSRGTSGKSYNEQFF
NA 14 TRBJ1-1 NA TRBV5-4 TGTGCCAGCAGCAAGGACAGCGCCAACACTGAAGCTTTCTTT CASSKDSANTEAFF